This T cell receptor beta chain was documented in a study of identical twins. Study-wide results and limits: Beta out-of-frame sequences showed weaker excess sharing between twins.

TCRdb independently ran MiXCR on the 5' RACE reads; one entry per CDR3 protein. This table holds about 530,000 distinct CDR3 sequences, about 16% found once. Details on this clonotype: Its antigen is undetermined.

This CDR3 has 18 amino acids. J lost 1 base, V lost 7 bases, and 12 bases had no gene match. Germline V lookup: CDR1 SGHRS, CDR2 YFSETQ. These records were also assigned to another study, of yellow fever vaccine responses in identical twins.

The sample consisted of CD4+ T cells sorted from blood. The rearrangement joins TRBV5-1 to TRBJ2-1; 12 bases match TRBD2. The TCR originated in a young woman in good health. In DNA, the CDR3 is TGCGCCAGCGTGCAGGGACTAGCGGGCTTTCCTTCCTACAATGAGCAGTTCTTC. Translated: CASVQGLAGFPSYNEQFF.